This entry is about one T cell receptor beta chain. Its target is unknown. The table came from immunoSEQ multiplex PCR; TCRdb's copy has only in-frame clones and leaves some out. The repertoire holds roughly 10,000 clones, approximately 88% seen once, with approximately 12% in the top ten. The data belong to a study of PD-1 blockade in mismatch repair-deficient tumors. Time point given: approximately 11-day in vitro stimulation with candidate neoantigen peptide 7. Whole-study results and caveats: Tumor-resident clones, often undetectable pretreatment in blood, expanded then contracted after pembrolizumab.

The CDR3 has 16 amino acids. The V end was cut by 7 bases, the J end by 7 bases, with 22 bases between. Looked up from germline, CDR1 is SEHNR and CDR2 is FQNEAQ (reference sequence). The TCR originated in an adult with mismatch repair-deficient cancer. The gene calls are TRBV7-9 and TRBJ2-2; D call uncertain. The sample consisted of cells cultured in vitro, taken from a patient treated with pembrolizumab. The DNA of the CDR3 is TGTGCCAGCAAGTCCCCGGAGTTCATAAAGGGCGGGGAGCTGTTTTTT. This encodes CASKSPEFIKGGELFF.